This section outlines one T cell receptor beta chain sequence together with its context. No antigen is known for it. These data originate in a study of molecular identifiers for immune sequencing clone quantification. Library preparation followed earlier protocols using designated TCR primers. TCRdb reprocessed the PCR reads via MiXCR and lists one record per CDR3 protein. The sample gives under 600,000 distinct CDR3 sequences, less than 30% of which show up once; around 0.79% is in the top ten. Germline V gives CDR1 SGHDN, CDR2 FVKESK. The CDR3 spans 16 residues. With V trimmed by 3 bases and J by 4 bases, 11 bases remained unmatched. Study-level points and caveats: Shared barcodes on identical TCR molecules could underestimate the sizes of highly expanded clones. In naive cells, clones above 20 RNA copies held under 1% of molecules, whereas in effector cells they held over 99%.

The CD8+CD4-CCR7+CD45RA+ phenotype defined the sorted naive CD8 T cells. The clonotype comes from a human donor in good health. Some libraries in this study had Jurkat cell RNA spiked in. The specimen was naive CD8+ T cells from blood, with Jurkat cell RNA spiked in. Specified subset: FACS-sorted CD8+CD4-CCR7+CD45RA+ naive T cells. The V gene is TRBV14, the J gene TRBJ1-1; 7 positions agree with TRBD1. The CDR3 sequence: CASSQFTGALGTEAFF. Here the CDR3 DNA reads TGTGCCAGCAGCCAGTTCACAGGGGCCCTGGGCACTGAAGCTTTCTTT.